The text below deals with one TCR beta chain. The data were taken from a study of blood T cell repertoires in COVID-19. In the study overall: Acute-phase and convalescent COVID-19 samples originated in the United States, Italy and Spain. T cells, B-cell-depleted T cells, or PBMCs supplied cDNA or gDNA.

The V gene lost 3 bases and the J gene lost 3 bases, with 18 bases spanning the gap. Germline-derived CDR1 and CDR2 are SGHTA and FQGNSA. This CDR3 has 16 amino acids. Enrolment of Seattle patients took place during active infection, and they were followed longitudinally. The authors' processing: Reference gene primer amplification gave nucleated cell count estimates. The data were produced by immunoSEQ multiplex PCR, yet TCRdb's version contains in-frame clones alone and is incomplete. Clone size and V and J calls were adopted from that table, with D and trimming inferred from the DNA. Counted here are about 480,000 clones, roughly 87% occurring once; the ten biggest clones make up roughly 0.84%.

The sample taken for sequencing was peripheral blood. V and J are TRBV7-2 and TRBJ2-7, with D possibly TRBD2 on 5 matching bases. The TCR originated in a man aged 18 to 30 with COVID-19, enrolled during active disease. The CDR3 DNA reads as TGTGCCAGCAGCTTCGCGTCCGGGGAATTGCTCTACGAGCAGTACTTC. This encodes CASSFASGELLYEQYF. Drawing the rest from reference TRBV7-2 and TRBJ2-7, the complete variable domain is GAGVSQSPSNKVTEKGKDVELRCDPISGHTALYWYRQSLGQGLEFLIYFQGNSAPDKSGLPSDRFSAERTGGSVSTLTIQRTQQEDSAVYLCASSFASGELLYEQYFGPGTRLTVT.